This T cell receptor beta chain is drawn from a study of blood T cell repertoires in COVID-19. Looking at the study overall: Acute and convalescent COVID-19 specimens originated in the United States, Italy and Spain. From T cells, B-cell-depleted T cells, or PBMCs came the material, which was cDNA or gDNA.

Libraries were prepared by immunoSEQ multiplex PCR; TCRdb keeps only in-frame clonotypes and omits some of them. The sample holds around 170,000 clones; 83% are singletons and the top ten take less than 2%. The germline V gene encodes CDR1 SQVTM and CDR2 ANQGSEA. Trimming removed 4 bases from V and 4 bases from J, with 10 bases in between. The CDR3 runs 12 residues. The sequenced sample consisted of peripheral blood. The receptor's source is a human donor in a cohort sampled during active COVID-19. The gene calls are TRBV29-1 and TRBJ1-2; D call uncertain. CDR3: CSVVSGPYGYTF. The CDR3 region has the DNA TGCAGCGTTGTCAGTGGCCCCTATGGCTACACCTTC. Using reference TRBV29-1 and TRBJ1-2 for the parts outside the CDR3, the full variable domain is SAVISQKPSRDICQRGTSLTIQCQVDSQVTMMFWYRQQPGQSLTLIATANQGSEATYESGFVIDKFPISRPNLTFSTLTVSNMSPEDSSIYLCSVVSGPYGYTFGSGTRLTVV.